This T cell receptor beta chain is from a study of glioma-infiltrating T cells after dendritic cell vaccination. At the level of the study: Patients received three intradermal dendritic cell vaccine injections at biweekly intervals.

After removal of 3 bases from V and 4 bases from J, the junction contained 10 bases not matched to a gene. Germline CDR1 and CDR2: SEHNR and FQNEAQ (reference sequence). The CDR3 runs to 16 residues. TCRdb keeps only in-frame clones here, not all; method: immunoSEQ multiplex PCR. This sample has roughly 20,000 clones, with about four fifths found just once. The V and J genes are TRBV7-9 and TRBJ2-7, with 9 positions matching TRBD1. This receptor was obtained from a human donor with glioblastoma. Source: blood, taken before dendritic cell vaccination. CDR3 amino acids: CASSFKGQGEEYEQYF. The CDR3 nucleotides read TGTGCCAGCAGCTTCAAGGGACAGGGCGAAGAGTACGAGCAGTACTTC.